This T cell receptor (beta chain) was captured in a study of CD4 T cells in relation to SARS-CoV-2 and coronaviruses. Study in general: After 10 days of antigen culture, PBMC TCR beta CDR3s were sequenced. The negative reference was HIV-1 Nef peptide pool or peptide-free culture.

Trimming removed 2 bases from V and 2 bases from J, with 6 bases in between. Germline V gene sequence: CDR1 MNHEY, CDR2 SVGAGI. This CDR3 contains 13 residues. Study-wide findings and caveats: The cross-reactivity analysis covered only spike protein, not other viral proteins.

This clone has only a few counts. Antigen specificity is unknown. Before the COVID-19 pandemic, during about 2010-2018, CD4+ T cells were taken from unexposed donors. The cells were cultured for about ten days before CD4+ T cells were isolated. As cell numbers allowed, unexposed-donor CD4+ T cells faced SARS-CoV-2 S/N and four cold-coronavirus spikes. Data came from immunoSEQ multiplex PCR; TCRdb stores just in-frame clones and leaves some out. Of some 30,000 clones listed, about 75% are singletons. Sequences were obtained from CD4+ T cells from PBMCs, cultured in vitro. This TCR was recovered from a human donor in good health. This chain connects TRBV6-5 to TRBJ1-2; no reliable D call. CDR3 in amino acids: CASSYTGNYGYTF. CDR3 in DNA: TGTGCCAGCAGTTACACGGGGAACTATGGCTACACCTTC.